What follows are 17 T cell receptor beta chains derived from one specimen sequenced in a study of graft-versus-host responses after intestinal transplantation. These receptors have no known antigen. Repertoires were generated with immunoSEQ multiplex PCR, while TCRdb's copy carries only in-frame clones and drops some. This sample has about 41,000 clones, with approximately 95% found just once. This specimen consisted of unstimulated CD8+ T cells sorted from spleen or lymph node cells, obtained before transplant. The receptors were sampled from a human donor who was the organ donor for an intestinal transplant.

V gene TRBV5-1 combines with J gene TRBJ2-7; a weak D match, TRBD1 (6 bases). The germline V and J ends were trimmed by 7 bases and 2 bases, with 10 bases remaining between them. The germline V gene has CDR1 SGHRS and CDR2 YFSETQ. This CDR3 comprises 12 residues. The CDR3 spells CASARGPYEQYF. The CDR3 DNA is TGCGCCAGCGCCAGGGGCCCCTACGAGCAGTACTTC.

The genes are TRBV11-2 and TRBJ1-1; the D is unclear. Germline CDR1 and CDR2: SGHAT and FQNNGV. Trimming pared 4 bases from V and 7 bases from J, leaving 10 bases between. The CDR3 totals 12 residues. In DNA form, the CDR3 reads TGTGCCAGCAGCTACGCCGGGAGTGAAGCTTTCTTT. It encodes CASSYAGSEAFF.

Turning to this clone: A read error may account for a junction end that differs from germline. This chain uses TRBV15 with TRBJ1-1; D not resolved. Per the germline V gene, CDR1 is LNHNV and CDR2 is YYDKDF (reference sequence). This CDR3 comprises 13 residues. CDR3 region: CATSGYMNTEAFF. The CDR3 DNA follows: TGTGCCACCAGCGGTTACATGAATACTGAAGCTTTCTTT.

The chain couples TRBV27 to TRBJ2-5; the D gene is possibly TRBD2 (5 bases). From germline, CDR1 is MNHEY and CDR2 SMNVEV (reference sequence). Trimming left V 2 bases short and J 3 bases short, with 16 bases between. The length of the CDR3 is 16 residues. CDR3 in amino acids: CASSLLGRVSEETQYF. The CDR3 DNA sequence: TGTGCCAGCAGTTTACTAGGGCGGGTATCTGAAGAGACCCAGTACTTC.

The rearrangement joins TRBV5-1 to TRBJ2-2, with D perhaps TRBD2 (7 bases). The V and J ends lost 6 bases and 7 bases respectively, with 13 bases between them. This CDR3 spans 13 amino acids. CDR1 and CDR2 (germline): SGHRS, YFSETQ. The CDR3 spells CASTSGGGGELFF. In DNA, the CDR3 is TGCGCCAGCACGTCGGGGGGCGGCGGGGAGCTGTTTTTT.

The J gene is TRBJ2-3, the V gene TRBV30, with 7 nucleotides matching TRBD2. Unmatched junction bases numbered 2, after V lost 4 bases and J lost 1 base. The V gene's germline CDR1 is GTSNPN and CDR2 SVGIG (reference sequence). This CDR3 spans 13 amino acids. The CDR3 coding sequence is TGTGCCTGGACTCGGGGGGGCACAGATACGCAGTATTTT. This gives the protein CAWTRGGTDTQYF.

This rearrangement joins TRBV20-1 to TRBJ1-5; tentative D call: TRBD1 (5 bases). This CDR3 region has 11 residues. V was pared by 6 bases and J by 9 bases, with 12 bases between. The germline gives CDR1 DFQATT, CDR2 SNEGSKA (reference sequence). The CDR3 sequence is CSASRRGPQHF. CDR3 bases: TGCAGTGCCTCCCGGAGGGGGCCCCAGCATTTT.

This sequence joins TRBV9 and TRBJ1-1, with no clear D. This CDR3 is built from 15 residues. Trimming stripped 4 bases from V and 3 bases from J, with 16 bases between. Germline lookup yields CDR1 SGDLS and CDR2 YYNGEE. The CDR3 sequence: CASSHLLGWDTEAFF. The CDR3 coding sequence is TGTGCCAGCAGCCACCTCCTAGGTTGGGACACTGAAGCTTTCTTT.

The chain has TRBV7-9 and TRBJ2-7; no firm D call. This CDR3 has 11 amino acids. V was pared by 4 bases and J by 3 bases, with 4 bases between. The V gene's germline CDR1 is SEHNR and CDR2 FQNEAQ (reference sequence). Here the CDR3 reads CASSSNYEQYF. In nucleotides, the CDR3 is TGTGCCAGCAGCTCAAACTACGAGCAGTACTTC.

This rearrangement joins TRBV30 to TRBJ2-1, with unresolved D. The CDR3 runs to 16 residues. The germline V gene encodes CDR1 GTSNPN and CDR2 SVGIG (reference sequence). Trimming removed 3 bases at V and 1 base at J, with 16 bases between. The CDR3 protein is CAWRLKGPRSYNEQFF. In DNA form, the CDR3 reads TGTGCCTGGAGGCTGAAGGGCCCTCGATCCTACAATGAGCAGTTCTTC.

This clone was counted once. This chain uses TRBV11-2 with TRBJ2-3, with 10 bases that match TRBD2. Germline V gene lookup returns CDR1 SGHAT and CDR2 FQNNGV. Losses at the gene ends were 2 bases for V and 8 bases for J; bases not matched to a gene: 1. There are 13 residues in the CDR3. The CDR3 nucleotides are TGTGCCAGCAGCTTACTAGCGGGGGTTACGCAGTATTTT. Translated, it gives CASSLLAGVTQYF.

The chain uses TRBV4-1 and TRBJ1-6, with 7 positions matching TRBD1. CDR1 is MGHRA and CDR2 is YSYEKL in the germline V gene. V was pared by 1 base and J by 8 bases, with 2 bases of the junction left unmatched. The CDR3 runs 14 residues. The chain's CDR3 is CASSQGGGDSPLHF. CDR3 DNA: TGCGCCAGCAGCCAAGGAGGGGGCGATTCACCCCTCCACTTT.

The rearrangement links TRBV6-1 to TRBJ1-2; D unclear. CDR3 length equals 11 residues. Germline CDR1 is MNHNS and CDR2 is SASEGT. V lost 4 bases and J 3 bases, leaving 3 bases between the germline ends. The CDR3 region is CASSGHYGYTF. CDR3 DNA: TGTGCCAGCAGTGGACACTATGGCTACACCTTC.

The rearrangement links TRBV12-2 to TRBJ2-3; TRBD2 is the table's D call, not checked against the DNA. TRBV12-2 is classified as a pseudogene. The CDR3 sequence is 15 residues long. The CDR3 here is CASRQPTSGVYTQYF. The CDR3 DNA reads TGTGCAAGTCGCCAACCGACTAGCGGGGTATATACGCAGTATTTT.

CDR3 in amino acids: CASSYWGNTEAFF. The CDR3 bases are TGTGCCAGCAGTTACTGGGGGAACACTGAAGCTTTCTTT. The chain uses TRBV6-5 and TRBJ1-1; D is ambiguous. Germline values: CDR1 MNHEY, CDR2 SVGAGI. The CDR3 contains 13 residues. The V end lost 1 base, the J end lost 1 base, and 4 bases lay between the germline ends.

CDR3 amino acids: CASSDGVSGGSYNEQFF. The DNA for the CDR3 is TGTGCCAGCAGCGACGGTGTTAGCGGGGGGAGTTACAATGAGCAGTTCTTC. The genes are TRBV11-3 and TRBJ2-1, with 10 bases aligning to TRBD2. CDR1 and CDR2 from the germline V gene are SGHNT and YENEEA. The V gene end was trimmed by 5 bases and the J gene end by 4 bases; junction bases not matched to a gene: 11. The CDR3 contains 17 residues.

This chain connects TRBV6-5 to TRBJ1-1; no reliable D call. Trimming took off 2 bases at V and 1 base at J, with 8 bases between the two ends. Germline CDR1 MNHEY, CDR2 SVGAGI. The CDR3 has 14 residues. The CDR3: CASSYRYANTEAFF. As DNA, the CDR3 is TGTGCCAGCAGTTACCGGTACGCGAACACTGAAGCTTTCTTT.